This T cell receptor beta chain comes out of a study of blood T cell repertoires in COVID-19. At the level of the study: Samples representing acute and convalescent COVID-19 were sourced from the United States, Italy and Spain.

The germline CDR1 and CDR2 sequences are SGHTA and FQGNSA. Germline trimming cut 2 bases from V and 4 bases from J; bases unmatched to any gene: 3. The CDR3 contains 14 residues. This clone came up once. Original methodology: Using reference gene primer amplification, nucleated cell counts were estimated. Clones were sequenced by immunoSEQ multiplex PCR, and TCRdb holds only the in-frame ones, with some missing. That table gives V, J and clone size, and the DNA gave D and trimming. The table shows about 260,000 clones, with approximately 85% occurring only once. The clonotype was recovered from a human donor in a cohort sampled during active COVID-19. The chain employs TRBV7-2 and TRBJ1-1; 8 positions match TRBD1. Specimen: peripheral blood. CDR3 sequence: CASSLPTGGTEAFF. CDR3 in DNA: TGTGCCAGCAGCTTACCTACAGGGGGCACTGAAGCTTTCTTT.